The next 8 T cell receptor beta chains were all read from a single sample in a study of shared clonotypes between healthy human individuals. Produced via immunoSEQ multiplex PCR; TCRdb's table is partial and in-frame only. In the table there are roughly 1,100,000 clones, about 80% of which are singletons. The sample was memory CD4+ T cells sorted from blood. Subset of the sample: CD45RA-negative fraction. These receptors were taken from a man between 18 and 35 years old in good health.

This chain connects TRBV30 to TRBJ1-2, with unresolved D. V was trimmed by 4 bases and J by 7 bases, leaving 10 bases between them. In germline, CDR1 is GTSNPN, CDR2 SVGIG (reference sequence). The CDR3 totals 11 residues. The CDR3 DNA follows: TGTGCCTGGAATGTGGGAGGTGGCTACACCTTC. Its protein product is CAWNVGGGYTF.

This rearrangement joins TRBV5-4 to TRBJ2-6, with D uncertain. The germline CDR1 and CDR2 sequences are SGHNT and YYREEE (reference sequence). V was shortened by 0 bases and J by 3 bases, with 10 bases between the two germline ends. The CDR3 has 16 amino acids. DNA of the CDR3: TGTGCCAGCAGCTTGGAAACTGGTATTGGGGCCAACGTCCTGACTTTC. Its protein is CASSLETGIGANVLTF.

This clone was seen once. The rearrangement uses TRBV6-1 and TRBJ1-6; a weak D match, TRBD1 (6 bases). The CDR3 is 14 amino acids. The ends were cut back, 6 bases at V and 7 bases at J, with 13 bases in the middle. CDR1 is MNHNS and CDR2 is SASEGT in the germline V gene. CDR3 sequence (DNA): TGTGCCAGCAGAGGGGACACTATAAATTCACCCCTCCACTTT. It translates to CASRGDTINSPLHF.

The chain recombines TRBV14 with TRBJ2-5; a possible D gene is TRBD2 (6 bases). CDR1 SGHDN and CDR2 FVKESK come from the germline V gene. The CDR3 contains 14 residues. V lost 4 bases and J 1 base, leaving 10 bases between the germline ends. DNA of the CDR3: TGTGCCAGCAGCCGCGGAGGGGTCCAAGAGACCCAGTACTTC. Translating gives CASSRGGVQETQYF.

There are many counts of this clone. The V gene is TRBV4-1, the J gene TRBJ2-5; D assignment may be TRBD1 or TRBD2 (5 bases each). Germline V gene sequence: CDR1 MGHRA, CDR2 YSYEKL. This CDR3 spans 15 amino acids. V lost 4 bases to trimming and J lost 5 bases, with 17 bases between them. CDR3 DNA sequence: TGCGCCAGCAGCCCGGGGTCAGGGAATGCGGAGACCCAGTACTTC. Translated: CASSPGSGNAETQYF.

Ten or more counts support this clone. The DNA of the CDR3 is TGTGCCAGTAGTTGGCAGACTAATCAGCCCCAGCATTTT. It specifies CASSWQTNQPQHF. The rearrangement joins TRBV19 to TRBJ1-5; the D is unclear. Germline loops: CDR1 LNHDA, CDR2 SQIVND (reference sequence). The CDR3 totals 13 residues. V lost 5 bases to trimming and J lost 4 bases, with 9 bases between them.

A word on this clone: This specimen includes other DNA sequences encoding the same CDR3. The chain uses TRBV5-1 and TRBJ2-2; D is possibly TRBD1 (5 bases). Trimming stripped 0 bases from V and 1 base from J, with 7 bases between. Germline V lookup: CDR1 SGHRS, CDR2 YFSETQ. The CDR3 consists of 15 residues. CDR3 region: CASSLGTGNTGELFF. CDR3 nucleotide sequence: TGCGCCAGCAGCTTGGGAACAGGGAACACCGGGGAGCTGTTTTTT.

The chain joins TRBV5-5 to TRBJ1-1; TRBD1 aligns across 9 bases. Germline V gene sequence: CDR1 SGHKS, CDR2 YYEKEE (reference sequence). This CDR3 has 14 residues. J lost 2 bases, V lost 5 bases, and 4 bases had no gene match. As DNA, the CDR3 is TGTGCCAGCAGACGGGACAGGGCTAACACTGAAGCTTTCTTT. Translation gives CASRRDRANTEAFF. The variable domain in full, with the rest retrieved from reference TRBV5-5 and TRBJ1-1, is DAGVTQSPTHLIKTRGQQVTLRCSPISGHKSVSWYQQVLGQGPQFIFQYYEKEERGRGNFPDRFSARQFPNYSSELNVNALLLGDSALYLCASRRDRANTEAFFGQGTRLTVV.